Listed below are T cell receptor beta chains from one sample, sequenced in a study of T cell changes during pregnancy in multiple sclerosis. This table comes from immunoSEQ multiplex PCR, and its TCRdb copy is limited to in-frame clones, with some not included. Of some 29,000 clones listed, around 90% are singletons. Sequencing used CD4+ T cells from peripheral blood mononuclear cells, obtained in the first trimester of pregnancy. The receptors derive from a female donor in good health, enrolled as a control in a pregnancy study. Both conserved end residues are part of each CDR3.

j_call v_call cdr3_aa
TRBJ1-2 TRBV30 CAWSLYLNRGLMNYGYTF
TRBJ2-7 TRBV7-2 CASRQDQGSYEQYF
TRBJ2-7 TRBV4-2 CASSSLATYEQYF
TRBJ2-7 TRBV7-9 CASSLREDYQYF
TRBJ1-5 TRBV7-9 CASSTESQPQHF
TRBJ2-5 TRBV2 CASASGRAQETQYF
TRBJ1-1 TRBV7-8 CASSSTDRGSSEAFF
TRBJ2-1 TRBV5-1 CASSSSSGTSYNEQFF
TRBJ2-5 TRBV6-5 CASSYGGLAGGETQYF
TRBJ1-1 TRBV2 CANRPGNTEAFF
TRBJ2-1 TRBV29-1 CSVGDRFNEQFF
TRBJ2-1 TRBV28 CASRAGGQRDEQFF
TRBJ1-2 TRBV18 CASSPSKGQTTYGYTF
TRBJ1-1 TRBV6-4 CASSQHPTGVTEAFF
TRBJ2-1 TRBV28 CASTGGQGTNEQFF
TRBJ1-6 TRBV28 CASSPEGRGTGSPLHF
TRBJ2-1 TRBV7-2 CASRLRRDPYNEQFF
TRBJ2-1 TRBV7-2 CASSLGLAGAREQFF
TRBJ2-5 TRBV10-1 CASSESGGQETQYF
TRBJ1-2 TRBV11-2 CASAENSNYGYTF
TRBJ1-4 TRBV28 CASSLSGTVDQEKLFF
TRBJ2-5 TRBV6-1 CASSEAWGGGRETQYF
TRBJ2-7 TRBV18 CASSPSGEVTLTNF
TRBJ2-3 TRBV6-5 CASSQSREPPDTQYF
TRBJ1-2 TRBV5-5 CASSFGHLANYGYTF
TRBJ2-3 TRBV14 CASTGQGADTQYF
TRBJ1-1 TRBV28 CASSPWPNTEAFF
TRBJ2-1 TRBV27 CASSPRPFGTSGSRGINEQFF
TRBJ1-4 TRBV30 CAWNRQEEKLFF
TRBJ2-3 TRBV21-1 CASSKVSTDTQYF
TRBJ1-1 TRBV5-1 CASSPGQGRWETEAFF
TRBJ1-2 TRBV5-8 CASSLGGSPPYGYTF
TRBJ1-1 TRBV7-9 CASRTGVWTEAFF
TRBJ1-1 TRBV29-1 CSVVAGSLAFF
TRBJ2-5 TRBV6-5 CASGRGRETQYF
TRBJ2-5 TRBV11-2 CASSQTSGSQETQYF
TRBJ1-5 TRBV19 CASTGSGTADQPQHF
TRBJ1-2 TRBV5-6 CASSLAQGGGYTF
TRBJ2-1 TRBV5-1 CASSLLLAGEGEQFF
TRBJ2-7 TRBV27 CASSLAGTDLGEQYF
TRBJ2-4 TRBV5-1 CASSSDREGDIQYF
TRBJ2-7 TRBV27 CASRPNFLGDRGSYEQYF
TRBJ2-5 TRBV5-6 CASSGGVKETQYF
TRBJ1-2 TRBV28 CASRQAFGYTF
NA TRBV5-6 CASSSPKGQGAYEQYF
TRBJ2-7 TRBV2 CASKPGTDGYEQYF